What follows are 9 T cell receptor beta chains derived from one specimen sequenced in a study of T-cell memory formation after mild COVID-19. One entry per CDR3 protein, called by TCRdb with MiXCR from the 5' RACE reads. Of approximately 350,000 distinct CDR3 sequences in the sample, 25% to 30% were seen once. Sequencing used PBMCs or a T cell subset sorted from them (not recorded which). Receptors originate from an adult woman who had mild COVID-19 (a few samples of this study predate the infection). Cell type and time point are not known.

V usage is TRBV25-1 and J usage is TRBJ1-2; D gene uncertain. Germline CDR1 reads MGHDK; CDR2 reads SYGVNS. Trimming shortened V by 4 bases and J by 8 bases, and 8 bases separated the two germline ends. The CDR3 spans 11 residues. The CDR3 sequence: CASSAVGGYTF. As DNA, the CDR3 is TGTGCCAGCAGTGCCGTCGGGGGCTACACCTTC.

V gene TRBV29-1 combines with J gene TRBJ1-2, with D hard to call. This CDR3 contains 11 residues. The V end lost 0 bases, the J end lost 8 bases, and 7 bases lay between the germline ends. The germline CDR1 and CDR2 sequences are SQVTM and ANQGSEA. The DNA for the CDR3 is TGCAGCGTTGAAGATGAGGTGGGCTACACCTTC. Its translation: CSVEDEVGYTF.

This clonotype was observed a few times. V usage is TRBV27 and J usage is TRBJ2-5; 7 bases match TRBD1. Trimming at V came to 3 bases and at J to 4 bases, leaving 11 bases not matched to a gene. Germline V gene sequence: CDR1 MNHEY, CDR2 SMNVEV (reference sequence). The CDR3 is 16 amino acids. DNA for the CDR3: TGTGCCAGCAGTTTTAGACAGGGACGTTTGGGAGAGACCCAGTACTTC. It codes for CASSFRQGRLGETQYF.

The rearrangement uses TRBV5-1 and TRBJ2-3, with D maybe TRBD2 (6 bases). The V and J ends lost 4 bases and 2 bases respectively, with 17 bases between them. The CDR3 length is 16 residues. The V gene's germline CDR1 is SGHRS and CDR2 YFSETQ. This CDR3 reads CASSQRRRGPTDTQYF. The CDR3 bases are TGCGCCAGCAGCCAACGGCGGAGGGGACCCACAGATACGCAGTATTTT.

This clonotype appeared a few times. The chain is built from TRBV6-5 and TRBJ2-3; unclear D gene. CDR3 length: 17 amino acids. Germline CDR1 reads MNHEY; CDR2 reads SVGAGI. The V gene lost 5 bases and the J gene lost 0 bases, with 18 bases spanning the gap. CDR3 DNA: TGTGCCAGCAGTGCCCCCTCCCCAAAGCCTAGCACAGATACGCAGTATTTT. It translates to CASSAPSPKPSTDTQYF.

A single count supports this clonotype. The rearrangement links TRBV9 to TRBJ2-2, with a weak D call TRBD1 (5 bases). V was pared by 6 bases and J by 3 bases, with 12 bases between. The germline V gene has CDR1 SGDLS and CDR2 YYNGEE. The CDR3 totals 14 residues. DNA for the CDR3: TGTGCCAGCAAGCAGGGAAGTGACACCGGGGAGCTGTTTTTT. As protein: CASKQGSDTGELFF.

This clonotype was recorded a few times. The rearrangement links TRBV15 to TRBJ2-5; D is unresolved. The germline CDR1 and CDR2 sequences are LNHNV and YYDKDF (reference sequence). Trimming pared 5 bases from V and 11 bases from J, leaving 12 bases between. The CDR3 sequence is 11 residues long. CDR3 coding DNA: TGTGCCACCAGCGATTCATGGGTTCAGTACTTC. Residues: CATSDSWVQYF.

This chain joins TRBV15 and TRBJ1-2; 10 positions agree with TRBD1. J lost 6 bases, V lost 1 base, and 2 bases had no gene match. CDR3 length equals 14 residues. The germline gives CDR1 LNHNV, CDR2 YYDKDF (reference sequence). CDR3 DNA sequence: TGTGCCACCAGCAGAGGAGGGACAGGGGATGGCTACACCTTC. Protein sequence: CATSRGGTGDGYTF. The full variable domain, rest sourced from reference TRBV15 and TRBJ1-2, is DAMVIQNPRYQVTQFGKPVTLSCSQTLNHNVMYWYQQKSSQAPKLLFHYYDKDFNNEADTPDNFQSRRPNTSFCFLDIRSPGLGDTAMYLCATSRGGTGDGYTFGSGTRLTVV.

A few counts support this clonotype. The CDR3 region is CASSPRDWEAKNIQYF. The DNA for the CDR3 is TGTGCCAGCAGCCCACGCGACTGGGAAGCCAAAAACATTCAGTACTTC. This chain connects TRBV28 to TRBJ2-4; D is ambiguous. CDR1 is MDHEN, CDR2 SYDVKM, per germline. The germline V and J ends were trimmed by 6 bases and 0 bases, with 15 bases remaining between them. The CDR3 covers 16 residues.